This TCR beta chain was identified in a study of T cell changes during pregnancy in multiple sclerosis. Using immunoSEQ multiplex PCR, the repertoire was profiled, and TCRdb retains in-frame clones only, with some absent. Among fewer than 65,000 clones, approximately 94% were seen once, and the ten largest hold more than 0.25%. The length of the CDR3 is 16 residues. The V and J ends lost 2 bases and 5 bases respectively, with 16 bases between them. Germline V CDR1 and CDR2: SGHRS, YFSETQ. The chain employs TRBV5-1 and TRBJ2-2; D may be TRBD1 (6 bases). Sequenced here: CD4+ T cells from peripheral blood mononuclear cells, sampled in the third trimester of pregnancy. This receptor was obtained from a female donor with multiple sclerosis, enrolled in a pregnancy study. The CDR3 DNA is TGCGCCAGCAGCTTTTTACAGGGAAGAGGTACCGGGGAGCTGTTTTTT. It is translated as CASSFLQGRGTGELFF.